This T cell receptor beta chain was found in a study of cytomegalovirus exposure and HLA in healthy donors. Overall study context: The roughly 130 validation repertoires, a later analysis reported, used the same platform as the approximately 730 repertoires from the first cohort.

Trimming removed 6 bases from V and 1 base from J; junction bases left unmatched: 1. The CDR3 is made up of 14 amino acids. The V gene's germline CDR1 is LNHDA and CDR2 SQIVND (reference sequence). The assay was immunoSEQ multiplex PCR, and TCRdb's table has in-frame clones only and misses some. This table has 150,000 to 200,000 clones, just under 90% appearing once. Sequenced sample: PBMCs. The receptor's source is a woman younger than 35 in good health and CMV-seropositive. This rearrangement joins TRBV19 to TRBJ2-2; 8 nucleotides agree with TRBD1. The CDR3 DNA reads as TGTGCCAGTAGGGGGACAGGGAACACCGGGGAGCTGTTTTTT. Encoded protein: CASRGTGNTGELFF.